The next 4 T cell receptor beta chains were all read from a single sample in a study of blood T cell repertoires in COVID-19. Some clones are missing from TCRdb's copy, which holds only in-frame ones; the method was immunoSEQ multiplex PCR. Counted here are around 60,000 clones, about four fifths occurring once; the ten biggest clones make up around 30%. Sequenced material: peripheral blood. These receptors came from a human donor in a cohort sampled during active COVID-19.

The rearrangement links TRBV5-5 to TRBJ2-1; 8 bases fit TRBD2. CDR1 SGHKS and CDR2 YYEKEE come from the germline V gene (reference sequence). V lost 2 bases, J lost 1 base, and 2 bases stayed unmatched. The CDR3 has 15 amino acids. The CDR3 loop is CASSFGGVSYNEQFF. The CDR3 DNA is TGTGCCAGCAGCTTCGGGGGGGTTTCCTACAATGAGCAGTTCTTC.

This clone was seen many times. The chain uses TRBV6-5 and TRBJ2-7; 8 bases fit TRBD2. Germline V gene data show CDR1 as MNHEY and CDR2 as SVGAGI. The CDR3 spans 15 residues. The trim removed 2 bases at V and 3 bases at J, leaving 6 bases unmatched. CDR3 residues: CASSYRRTSGYEQYF. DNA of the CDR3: TGTGCCAGCAGTTACCGACGTACTAGCGGCTACGAGCAGTACTTC.

This CDR3 reads CASSFPRGGYNEQFF. CDR3 DNA sequence: TGTGCCAGCAGTTTTCCTCGCGGGGGTTACAATGAGCAGTTCTTC. The chain has TRBV11-2 and TRBJ2-1; TRBD2 matches at 7 bases. The V segment lost 6 bases and the J segment 4 bases; nucleotides outside the gene matches: 9. The CDR3 sequence is 15 residues long. Germline V gene data show CDR1 as SGHAT and CDR2 as FQNNGV.

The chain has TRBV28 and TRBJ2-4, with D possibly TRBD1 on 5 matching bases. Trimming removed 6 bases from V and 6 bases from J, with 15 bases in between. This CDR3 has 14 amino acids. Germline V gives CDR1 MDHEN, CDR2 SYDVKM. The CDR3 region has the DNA TGTGCCAGCAGCTCCAGGGCGGTTGGAAACATTCAGTACTTC. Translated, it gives CASSSRAVGNIQYF.